The entry below gives a single TCR beta chain sequence along with its context. This clonotype has ten or more counts. The antigen it recognizes is unknown. Base qualities are not recorded, but no much larger clone differs from it by a single base. What the time point label conveys for this sample: persistent/refractory GD, antithyroid drugs over 5 years with positive TRAb. RNA was extracted from PBMCs in TRIzol for both TCR sequencing and RNA sequencing. Graves' disease was diagnosed according to American Thyroid Association guidelines. Recruitment of patients was carried out at an endocrinology department in Xi'an, China. From each patient, approximately 10 milliliters of peripheral blood was collected into an EDTA anticoagulant tube. Ficoll Paque Plus density gradient separation was used to isolate PBMCs, and no additional T cell sorting was done. An Agilent 2100 Bioanalyzer and agarose gel were used to check RNA quality, while a NanoDrop 2000 measured RNA concentration.

Spanning cysteine to phenylalanine, the CDR3 consists of 12 amino acids. Only the CDR3 portion is preserved as DNA: 36 bases, with reading frame beginning at the first base. Deletion took 7 bases off V and 1 base off J, with a span of 7 bases between the germline ends. The germline V gene specifies SNHLY as CDR1 and FYNNEI as CDR2. Libraries were prepared through multiplex PCR. The run used an Illumina HiSeq 4000. To build TCR beta libraries, CDR3 regions were amplified by Arm-PCR using iRepertoire HTBI primers. Before sequencing, the PCR products underwent gel purification. Turning to the authors' computational methods: Across samples, 60 to 70 TRBV and 13 to 15 TRBJ segments were identified and used for gene usage analysis of CDR3 amino acid clonotypes. COPE and FqMerger were used to merge the filtered high-quality paired reads into contigs. BLAST was used to align contigs to IMGT TRBV, TRBD and TRBJ reference genes, and CDR3 was defined according to IMGT. Any clonotype with a frequency above 0.1% was classified as a highly expanded clone. Repertoire diversity was measured by Shannon entropy, and V-J evenness by the Gini coefficient. A clonotype found in more than one individual was treated as public. In TCRdb, the public reads were trimmed at Q25 with fastp and aligned with MiXCR, with productive beta chains retained. Rows with one shared CDR3 protein collapse into an entry with the most common genes and DNA. The V and J calls and clone size are TCRdb's, not the authors'. This sample lists 650,000 to 850,000 distinct CDR3 sequences; around 30% were detected once. The leading ten clones occupy roughly 40% of the sample.

The sample originates from a study of regulatory T cells in long-lasting Graves disease (dated by TCRdb to 2020 to 2023). About the investigation overall: Persistent Graves' disease was defined as antithyroid drug treatment for over 5 years with persistently positive TSH receptor autoantibodies. Peripheral blood TCR sequencing and RNA sequencing compared persistent Graves' disease patients with newly diagnosed Graves' disease patients. The study took place in China and was registered as a clinical trial. A total of 33 samples were covered by TCR sequencing, comprising approximately 13 persistent and roughly 20 newly diagnosed Graves' disease patients. On average, persistent Graves' disease patients in the clinical cohort had been on antithyroid drugs for approximately ten years.

Overall results and qualifications from the work: Sequencing and analysis were limited to the TCR beta chain. Compared with newly diagnosed patients, patients with persistent Graves' disease had lower TCR Shannon entropy and fewer highly expanded clones, which suggests clonal expansion. TRBV28, TRBJ1-2 and TRBJ2-5 were preferentially used in persistent disease, while TRBV20-1 and TRBJ2-1 were favored in newly diagnosed disease. The authors acknowledged the small sample size as a limitation that may reduce accuracy. The study examined only peripheral blood because the primary lesion, thyroid tissue, could not be accessed. Patients with persistent disease shared more public clonotypes (over 2,500) than newly diagnosed patients did (more than 900).

This sequence originates from a female donor with Graves disease. This receptor chain uses TRBV2 and TRBJ2-5, with the D gene not confidently named. The sequencing here drew on peripheral blood mononuclear cells (PBMCs), taken when the disease was refractory, from a patient treated with antithyroid drugs. CDR3 protein: CASTVIQETQYF. The sequenced DNA is TGTGCCAGCACGGTAATCCAAGAGACCCAGTACTTC.